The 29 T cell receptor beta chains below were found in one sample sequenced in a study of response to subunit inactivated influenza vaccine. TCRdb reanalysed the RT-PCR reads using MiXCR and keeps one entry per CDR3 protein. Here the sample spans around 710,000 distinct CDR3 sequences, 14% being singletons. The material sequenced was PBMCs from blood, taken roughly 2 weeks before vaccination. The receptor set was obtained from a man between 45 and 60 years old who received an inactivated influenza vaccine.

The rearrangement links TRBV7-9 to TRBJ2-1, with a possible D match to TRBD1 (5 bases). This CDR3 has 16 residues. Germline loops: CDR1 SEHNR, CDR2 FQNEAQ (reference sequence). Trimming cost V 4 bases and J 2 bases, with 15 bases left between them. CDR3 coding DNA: TGTGCCAGCAGCTCGGCAAGGGGTGGCGCCTACAATGAGCAGTTCTTC. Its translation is CASSSARGGAYNEQFF.

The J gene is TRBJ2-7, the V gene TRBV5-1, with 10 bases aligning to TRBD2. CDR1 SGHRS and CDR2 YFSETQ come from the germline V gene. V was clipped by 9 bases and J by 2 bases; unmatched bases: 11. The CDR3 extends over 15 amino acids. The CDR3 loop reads CATSEGTSVTYEQYF. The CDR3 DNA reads TGCGCCACCTCGGAAGGGACTAGCGTAACCTACGAGCAGTACTTC. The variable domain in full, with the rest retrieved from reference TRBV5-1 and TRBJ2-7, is KAGVTQTPRYLIKTRGQQVTLSCSPISGHRSVSWYQQTPGQGLQFLFEYFSETQRNKGNFPGRFSGRQFSNSRSEMNVSTLELGDSALYLCATSEGTSVTYEQYFGPGTRLTVT.

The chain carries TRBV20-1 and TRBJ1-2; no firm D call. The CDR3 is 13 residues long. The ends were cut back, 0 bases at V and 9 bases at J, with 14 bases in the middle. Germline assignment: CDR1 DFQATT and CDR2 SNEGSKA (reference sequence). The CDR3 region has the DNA TGCAGTGCTAGAGATCCCGGCCTTTCGCGCTACACCTTC. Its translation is CSARDPGLSRYTF.

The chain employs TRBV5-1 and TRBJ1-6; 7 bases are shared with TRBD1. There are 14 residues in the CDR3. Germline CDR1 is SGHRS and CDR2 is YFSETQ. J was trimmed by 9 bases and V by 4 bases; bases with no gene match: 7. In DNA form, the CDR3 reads TGCGCCAGCAGCGACAGGGTCCCTGGTTCACCCCTCCACTTT. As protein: CASSDRVPGSPLHF.

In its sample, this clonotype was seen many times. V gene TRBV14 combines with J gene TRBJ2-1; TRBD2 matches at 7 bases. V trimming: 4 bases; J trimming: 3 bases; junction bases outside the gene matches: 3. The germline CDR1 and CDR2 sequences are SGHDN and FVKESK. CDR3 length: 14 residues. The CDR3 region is CASSLRDYYNEQFF. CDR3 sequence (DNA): TGTGCCAGCAGCCTCCGGGACTACTACAATGAGCAGTTCTTC.

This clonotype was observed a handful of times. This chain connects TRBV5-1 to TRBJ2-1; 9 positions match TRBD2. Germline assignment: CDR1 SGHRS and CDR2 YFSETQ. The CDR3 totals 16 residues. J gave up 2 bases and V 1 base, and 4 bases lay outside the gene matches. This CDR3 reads CASSLSSSGAYNEQFF. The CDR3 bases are TGCGCCAGCAGCTTGAGTTCTAGCGGGGCCTACAATGAGCAGTTCTTC.

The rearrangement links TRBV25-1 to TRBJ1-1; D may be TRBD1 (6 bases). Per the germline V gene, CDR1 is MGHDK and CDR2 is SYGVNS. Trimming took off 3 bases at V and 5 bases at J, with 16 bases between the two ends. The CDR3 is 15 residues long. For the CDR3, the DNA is TGTGCCAGCAGTGAGTTTAGGGGGTCGTGGACTGAAGCTTTCTTT. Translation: CASSEFRGSWTEAFF. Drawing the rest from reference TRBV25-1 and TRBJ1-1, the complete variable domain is EADIYQTPRYLVIGTGKKITLECSQTMGHDKMYWYQQDPGMELHLIHYSYGVNSTEKGDLSSESTVSRIRTEHFPLTLESARPSHTSQYLCASSEFRGSWTEAFFGQGTRLTVV.

In nucleotides, the CDR3 is TGTGCTAGTGGTTTTCTGAGGGACGTCGGAGGCGAGCAGTACTTC. Its translation: CASGFLRDVGGEQYF. The chain carries TRBV12-5 and TRBJ2-7; tentatively, D is TRBD1 or TRBD2 (5 bases each). Trimming cost V 3 bases and J 6 bases, with 18 bases left between them. Per germline, CDR1 LGHNT and CDR2 FRNRAP. The CDR3 has 15 amino acids.

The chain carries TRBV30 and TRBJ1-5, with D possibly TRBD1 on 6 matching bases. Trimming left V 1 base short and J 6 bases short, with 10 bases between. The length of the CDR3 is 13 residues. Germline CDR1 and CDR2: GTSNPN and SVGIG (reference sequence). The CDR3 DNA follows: TGTGCCTGGAGTGCACAGGGAGGTCAGCCCCAGCATTTT. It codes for CAWSAQGGQPQHF.

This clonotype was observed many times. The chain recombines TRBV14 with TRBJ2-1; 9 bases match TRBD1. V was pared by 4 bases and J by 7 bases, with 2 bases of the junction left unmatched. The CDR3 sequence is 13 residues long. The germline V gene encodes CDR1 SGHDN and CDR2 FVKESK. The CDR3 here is CASSPQGANEQFF. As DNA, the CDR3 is TGTGCCAGCAGCCCACAGGGGGCTAATGAGCAGTTCTTC.

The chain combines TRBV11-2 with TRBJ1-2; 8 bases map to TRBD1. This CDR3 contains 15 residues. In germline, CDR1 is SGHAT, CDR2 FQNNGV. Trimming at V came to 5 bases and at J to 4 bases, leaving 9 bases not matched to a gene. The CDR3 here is CASSLTPGGVYGYTF. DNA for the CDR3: TGTGCCAGCAGCCTAACCCCAGGGGGCGTCTATGGCTACACCTTC.

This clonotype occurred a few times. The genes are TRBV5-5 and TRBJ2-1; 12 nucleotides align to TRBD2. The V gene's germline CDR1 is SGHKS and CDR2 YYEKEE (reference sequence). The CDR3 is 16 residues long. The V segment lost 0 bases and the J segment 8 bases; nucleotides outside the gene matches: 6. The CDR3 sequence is CASSLGLAGAMDEQFF. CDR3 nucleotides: TGTGCCAGCAGCTTGGGACTAGCGGGGGCCATGGATGAGCAGTTCTTC.

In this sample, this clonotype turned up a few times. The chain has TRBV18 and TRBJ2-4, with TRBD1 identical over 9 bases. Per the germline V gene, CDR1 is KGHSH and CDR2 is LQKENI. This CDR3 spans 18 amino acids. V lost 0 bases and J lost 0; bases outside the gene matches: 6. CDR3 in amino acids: CASSPPPGQGLAKNIQYF. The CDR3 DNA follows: TGTGCCAGCTCACCACCGCCGGGACAGGGATTAGCCAAAAACATTCAGTACTTC.

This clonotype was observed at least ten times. DNA for the CDR3: TGTGCCAGCAGTTTAGCGACGGCTAGAACGTACACCGGGGAGCTGTTTTTT. Translating it yields CASSLATARTYTGELFF. The chain carries TRBV12-3 or TRBV12-4 and TRBJ2-2; D uncertain. The CDR3 has 17 residues. V was clipped by 0 bases and J by 3 bases, with 14 bases between them.

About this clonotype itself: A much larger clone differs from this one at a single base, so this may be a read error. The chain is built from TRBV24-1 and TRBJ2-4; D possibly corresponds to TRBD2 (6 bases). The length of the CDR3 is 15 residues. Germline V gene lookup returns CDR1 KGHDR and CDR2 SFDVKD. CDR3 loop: CATSDGSLAKNSQYF. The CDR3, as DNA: TGTGCCACCAGTGACGGGAGTCTAGCCAAAAACAGTCAGTACTTC.

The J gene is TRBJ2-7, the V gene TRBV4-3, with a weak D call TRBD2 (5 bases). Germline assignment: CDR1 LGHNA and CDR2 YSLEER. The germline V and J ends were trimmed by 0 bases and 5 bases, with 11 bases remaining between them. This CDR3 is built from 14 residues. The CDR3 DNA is TGCGCCAGCAGCCAAGATCAAGGACTCAACGAGCAGTACTTC. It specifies CASSQDQGLNEQYF.

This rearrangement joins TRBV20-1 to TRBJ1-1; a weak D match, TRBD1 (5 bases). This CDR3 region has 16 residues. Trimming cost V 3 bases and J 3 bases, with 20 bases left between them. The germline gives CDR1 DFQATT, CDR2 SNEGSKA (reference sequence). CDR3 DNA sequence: TGCAGTGCTAGTGGGGACGGGGGGAAGGGCTACACTGAAGCTTTCTTT. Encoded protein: CSASGDGGKGYTEAFF.

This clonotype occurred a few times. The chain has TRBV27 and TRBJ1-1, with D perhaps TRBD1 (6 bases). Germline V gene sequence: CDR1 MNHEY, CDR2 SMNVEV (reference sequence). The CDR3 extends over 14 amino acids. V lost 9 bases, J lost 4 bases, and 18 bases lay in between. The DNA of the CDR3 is TGTGCCAGTCAGGAGGGGGGGAGGGGCACTGAAGCTTTCTTT. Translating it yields CASQEGGRGTEAFF.

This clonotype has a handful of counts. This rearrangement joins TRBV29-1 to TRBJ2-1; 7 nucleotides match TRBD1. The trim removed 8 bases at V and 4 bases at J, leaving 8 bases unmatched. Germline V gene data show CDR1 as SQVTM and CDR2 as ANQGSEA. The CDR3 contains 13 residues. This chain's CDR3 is CSLPGQEYNEQFF. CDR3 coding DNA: TGCAGCTTGCCAGGACAGGAGTACAATGAGCAGTTCTTC.

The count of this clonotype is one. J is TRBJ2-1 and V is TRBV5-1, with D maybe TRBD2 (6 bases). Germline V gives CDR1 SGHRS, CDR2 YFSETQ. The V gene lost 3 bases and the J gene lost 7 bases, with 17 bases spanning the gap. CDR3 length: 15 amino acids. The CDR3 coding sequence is TGCGCCAGCAGCTCAACTAGCTGGATTGAAAATGAGCAGTTCTTC. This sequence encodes CASSSTSWIENEQFF. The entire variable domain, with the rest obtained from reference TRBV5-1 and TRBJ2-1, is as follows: KAGVTQTPRYLIKTRGQQVTLSCSPISGHRSVSWYQQTPGQGLQFLFEYFSETQRNKGNFPGRFSGRQFSNSRSEMNVSTLELGDSALYLCASSSTSWIENEQFFGPGTRLTVL.

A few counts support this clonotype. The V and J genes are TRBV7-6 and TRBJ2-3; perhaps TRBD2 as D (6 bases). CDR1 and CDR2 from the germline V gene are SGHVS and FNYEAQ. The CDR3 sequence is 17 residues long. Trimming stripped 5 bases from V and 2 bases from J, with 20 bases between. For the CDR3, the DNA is TGTGCCAGCAGCCCGCACAAAGGAGGGTTGATCACAGATACGCAGTATTTT. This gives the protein CASSPHKGGLITDTQYF.

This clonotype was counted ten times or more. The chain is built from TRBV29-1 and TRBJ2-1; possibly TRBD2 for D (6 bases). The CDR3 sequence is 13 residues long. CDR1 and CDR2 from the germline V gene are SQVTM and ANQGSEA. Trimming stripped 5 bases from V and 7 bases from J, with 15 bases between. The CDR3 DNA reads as TGCAGCGTTCAGCGGGCCCGATGGAATGAGCAGTTCTTC. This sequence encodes CSVQRARWNEQFF.

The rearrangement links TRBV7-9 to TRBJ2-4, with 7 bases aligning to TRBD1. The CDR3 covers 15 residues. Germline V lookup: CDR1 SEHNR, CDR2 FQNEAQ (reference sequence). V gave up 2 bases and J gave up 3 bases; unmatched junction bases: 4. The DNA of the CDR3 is TGTGCCAGCAGCTTAATGTGGGACAGCAAAAACATTCAGTACTTC. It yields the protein CASSLMWDSKNIQYF.

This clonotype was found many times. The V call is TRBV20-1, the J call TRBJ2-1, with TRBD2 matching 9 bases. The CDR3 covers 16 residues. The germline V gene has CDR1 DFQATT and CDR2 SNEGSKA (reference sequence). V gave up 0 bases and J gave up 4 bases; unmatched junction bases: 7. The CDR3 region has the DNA TGCAGTGCTAGAGAGATGGGCGGGGGGGCTTACAATGAGCAGTTCTTC. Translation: CSAREMGGGAYNEQFF.

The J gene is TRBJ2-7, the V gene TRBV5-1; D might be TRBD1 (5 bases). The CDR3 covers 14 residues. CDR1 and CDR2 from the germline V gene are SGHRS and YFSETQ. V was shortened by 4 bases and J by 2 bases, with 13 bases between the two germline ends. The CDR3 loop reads CASSLGPPPYEQYF. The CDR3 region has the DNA TGCGCCAGCAGCCTGGGGCCCCCACCCTACGAGCAGTACTTC.

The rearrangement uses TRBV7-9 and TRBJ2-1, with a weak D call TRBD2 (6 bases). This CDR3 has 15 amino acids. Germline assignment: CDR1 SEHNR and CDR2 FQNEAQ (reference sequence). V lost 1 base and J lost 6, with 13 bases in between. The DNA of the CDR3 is TGTGCCAGCAGCTTAGGTGGGAGGACGGTCAATGAGCAGTTCTTC. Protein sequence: CASSLGGRTVNEQFF.

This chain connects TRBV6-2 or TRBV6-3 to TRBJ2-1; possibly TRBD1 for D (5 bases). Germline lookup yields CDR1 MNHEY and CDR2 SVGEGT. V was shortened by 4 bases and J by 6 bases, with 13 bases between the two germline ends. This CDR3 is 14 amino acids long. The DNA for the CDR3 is TGTGCCAGCAGTTGGGGCAGGGCTTCCAATGAGCAGTTCTTC. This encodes CASSWGRASNEQFF.

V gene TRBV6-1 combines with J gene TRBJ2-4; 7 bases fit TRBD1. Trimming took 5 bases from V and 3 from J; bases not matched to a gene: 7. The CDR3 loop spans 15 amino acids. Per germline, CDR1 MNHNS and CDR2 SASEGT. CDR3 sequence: CASSILGQVKNIQYF. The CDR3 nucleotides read TGTGCCAGCAGTATTCTAGGACAGGTCAAAAACATTCAGTACTTC.

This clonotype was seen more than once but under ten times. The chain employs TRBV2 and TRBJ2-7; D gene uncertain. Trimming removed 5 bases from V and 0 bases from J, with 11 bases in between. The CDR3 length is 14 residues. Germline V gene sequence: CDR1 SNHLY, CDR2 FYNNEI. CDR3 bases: TGTGCCAGCAGTCCGGACGTAGGCTCCTACGAGCAGTACTTC. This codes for CASSPDVGSYEQYF.